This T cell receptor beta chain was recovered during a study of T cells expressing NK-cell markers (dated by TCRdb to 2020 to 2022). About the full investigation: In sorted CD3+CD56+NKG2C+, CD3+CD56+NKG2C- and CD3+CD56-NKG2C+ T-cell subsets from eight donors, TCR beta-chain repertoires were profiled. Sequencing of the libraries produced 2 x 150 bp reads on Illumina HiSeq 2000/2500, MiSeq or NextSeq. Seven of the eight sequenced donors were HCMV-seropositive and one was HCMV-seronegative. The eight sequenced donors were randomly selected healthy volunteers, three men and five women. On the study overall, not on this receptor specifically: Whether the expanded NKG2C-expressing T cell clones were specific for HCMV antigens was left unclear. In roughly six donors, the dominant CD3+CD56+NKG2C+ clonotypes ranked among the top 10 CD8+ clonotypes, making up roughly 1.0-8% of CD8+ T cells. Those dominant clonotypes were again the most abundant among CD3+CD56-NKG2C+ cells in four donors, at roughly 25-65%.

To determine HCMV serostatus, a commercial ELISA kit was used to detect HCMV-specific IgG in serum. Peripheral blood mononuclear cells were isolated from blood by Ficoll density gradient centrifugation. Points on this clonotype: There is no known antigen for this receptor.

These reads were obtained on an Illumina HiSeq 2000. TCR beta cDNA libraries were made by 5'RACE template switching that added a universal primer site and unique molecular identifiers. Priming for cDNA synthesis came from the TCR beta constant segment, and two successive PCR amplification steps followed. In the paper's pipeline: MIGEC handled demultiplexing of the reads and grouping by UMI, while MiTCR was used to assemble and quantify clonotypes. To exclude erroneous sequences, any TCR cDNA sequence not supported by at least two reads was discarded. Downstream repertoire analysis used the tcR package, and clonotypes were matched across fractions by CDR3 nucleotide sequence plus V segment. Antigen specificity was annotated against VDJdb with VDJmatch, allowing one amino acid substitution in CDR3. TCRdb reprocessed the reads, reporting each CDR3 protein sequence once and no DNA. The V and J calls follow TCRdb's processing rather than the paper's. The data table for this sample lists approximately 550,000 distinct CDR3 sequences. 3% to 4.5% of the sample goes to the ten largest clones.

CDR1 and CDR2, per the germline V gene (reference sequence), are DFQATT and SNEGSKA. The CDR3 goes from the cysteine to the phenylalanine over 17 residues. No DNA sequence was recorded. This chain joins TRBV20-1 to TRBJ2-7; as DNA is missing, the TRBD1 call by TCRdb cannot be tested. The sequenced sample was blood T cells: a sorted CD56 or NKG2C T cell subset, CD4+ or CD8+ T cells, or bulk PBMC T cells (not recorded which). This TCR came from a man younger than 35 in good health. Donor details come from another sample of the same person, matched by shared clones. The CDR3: CSAKHSPQGILGDEQYF.